This TCR beta chain was captured by sequencing in a study of T-cell memory formation after mild COVID-19. The CDR3 spans 15 residues. Trimming stripped 4 bases from V and 0 bases from J, with 12 bases between. Germline values: CDR1 SQVTM, CDR2 ANQGSEA. This clonotype has just a few counts. The authors produced TCR alpha and TCR beta cDNA libraries with sample barcodes and UMIs by 5'RACE using constant-segment primers. TCRdb analysed the 5' RACE reads with MiXCR anew, one entry per CDR3 protein. Of a few hundred thousand distinct CDR3 sequences detected, about 20% appear once; the ten largest clones hold about 21%.

The sequencing sample was made of PBMCs or a T cell subset sorted from them (not recorded which). The chain uses TRBV29-1 and TRBJ2-2; D tentatively fits TRBD1 or TRBD2 (6 bases each). The sequence derives from a man aged 18-30 years who had mild COVID-19 (a few samples of this study predate the infection). Cell type and time point are not known. The DNA for the CDR3 is TGCAGCGTTGGAGGGGGGTATCCGAACACCGGGGAGCTGTTTTTT. Protein: CSVGGGYPNTGELFF.